The 10 T cell receptor beta chains reported below all come from one sample, sequenced in a study of post-analysis software for immune sequencing data. Their specific antigens are unknown. The TCR beta cDNA libraries carried unique molecular identifiers. TCRdb reprocessed the PCR reads with MiXCR, giving one entry per CDR3 protein. This table holds hundreds of thousands of distinct CDR3 sequences, around 27% found once. Study-level results: The five TRBV segments detected at higher frequency in patients than in controls included TRBV5-6, TRBV5-1 and TRBV20-1.

Sequenced: blood. These receptors all come from a girl under 18 with multiple sclerosis.

This clonotype has more than one count but fewer than ten. The CDR3 region has the DNA TGCGCCAGCAGCCAAGACCCCGGGGCTAGCGTTAGAGCCCAGTACTTC. Translated, it gives CASSQDPGASVRAQYF. The chain links TRBV4-1 to TRBJ2-5, with D perhaps TRBD2 (6 bases). Trimming took off 0 bases at V and 9 bases at J, with 20 bases between the two ends. CDR1 is MGHRA and CDR2 is YSYEKL in the germline V gene. CDR3 length equals 16 residues.

The rearrangement joins TRBV2 to TRBJ2-3, with D unclear. The length of the CDR3 is 13 residues. The germline V gene has CDR1 SNHLY and CDR2 FYNNEI. Trimming cost V 6 bases and J 4 bases, with 11 bases left between them. In nucleotides, the CDR3 is TGTGCCAGCAGAGACCGAAGCGCAGATACGCAGTATTTT. It translates to CASRDRSADTQYF.

The V and J genes are TRBV2 and TRBJ1-2; weak D call: TRBD1 (5 bases). Trimming stripped 5 bases from V and 4 bases from J, with 8 bases between. This CDR3 contains 12 residues. Germline loops: CDR1 SNHLY, CDR2 FYNNEI. For the CDR3, the DNA is TGTGCCAGCAGTTTTCAGGGCTATGGCTACACCTTC. It yields the protein CASSFQGYGYTF.

Only a few counts were recorded for this clonotype. The J gene is TRBJ2-7, the V gene TRBV4-3; D is uncertain. CDR1 LGHNA and CDR2 YSLEER come from the germline V gene. This CDR3 has 16 amino acids. V was shortened by 6 bases and J by 3 bases, with 21 bases between the two germline ends. The CDR3 is CASSRTIGPKGYEQYF. CDR3 in DNA: TGCGCCAGCAGTAGAACAATAGGCCCCAAGGGCTACGAGCAGTACTTC.

CDR3 sequence reads: CASSRLPQYF. The CDR3 DNA is TGCGCCAGCAGTCGTCTGCCGCAGTATTTT. The V gene is TRBV10-2, the J gene TRBJ2-3, with unresolved D. The V end lost 5 bases, the J end lost 10 bases, and 7 bases lay between the germline ends. Germline-derived CDR1 and CDR2 are WSHSY and SAAADI. The CDR3 is made up of 10 amino acids.

V gene TRBV27 combines with J gene TRBJ2-3; D is unclear. CDR1 and CDR2 (germline): MNHEY, SMNVEV (reference sequence). CDR3 length: 17 amino acids. Trimming left V 5 bases short and J 3 bases short, with 21 bases between. CDR3 residues: CASSRSGPGRLTDTQYF. In nucleotides, the CDR3 is TGTGCCAGCAGTCGATCTGGTCCCGGACGACTTACAGATACGCAGTATTTT.

This clonotype has more than one count but fewer than ten. The chain has TRBV20-1 and TRBJ2-1; 10 positions match TRBD2. The J segment lost 8 bases and the V segment lost 3 bases, leaving 13 bases of the junction unmatched. The CDR3 has 16 amino acids. Germline values: CDR1 DFQATT, CDR2 SNEGSKA (reference sequence). The CDR3 reads CSASRPSGRAGDEQFF. DNA for the CDR3: TGCAGTGCTAGTCGCCCCAGCGGGAGGGCCGGGGATGAGCAGTTCTTC.

This clonotype has a handful of counts. A much larger clone sits a single nucleotide away, making a read error possible. The chain links TRBV12-3 or TRBV12-4 to TRBJ2-3; 8 bases match TRBD1. There are 15 residues in the CDR3. Here the CDR3 DNA reads TGTGCCAGCAGTTTATCTGGACAGGGAACAGATACGGAGTATTTT. Its translation: CASSLSGQGTDTEYF.

This clonotype was seen more than once but under ten times. The chain employs TRBV29-1 and TRBJ2-3; no definite D call. The CDR3 has 14 residues. Per the germline V gene, CDR1 is SQVTM and CDR2 is ANQGSEA. The germline V and J ends were trimmed by 5 bases and 1 base, with 13 bases remaining between them. The CDR3 loop reads CSVTPRTGTDTQYF. The CDR3, as DNA: TGCAGCGTTACTCCTCGGACCGGCACAGATACGCAGTATTTT.

To note about this clonotype: The junction does not match germline at one end; this may be a read error. The chain recombines TRBV3-1 with TRBJ2-7; 9 bases are a match to TRBD1. The J call is in doubt because the DNA end fits TRBJ2-5 better. Germline lookup yields CDR1 LGHDT and CDR2 YNNKEL (reference sequence). The CDR3 consists of 15 residues. Written as DNA, the CDR3 is TGTACCAGCCGAAAGCCAACAGGGGGCCCAGAGACCCAGTACTTC. The encoded protein is CTSRKPTGGPETQYF.